This T cell receptor beta chain is drawn from a study of T cell responses to AZD1222 COVID-19 vaccine. Notes on the study in general: Most donors were white British and more were female, and clonal diversity was possibly underestimated. Only after the peak T cell response were repertoires sampled.

The germline V gene has CDR1 MDHEN and CDR2 SYDVKM. V was cut by 4 bases and J by 0 bases, with 9 bases left in between. The CDR3 sequence is 14 residues long. Regarding this clone: Its specificity is unknown.

Sequencing used immunoSEQ multiplex PCR; TCRdb keeps in-frame clones, though not all of them. The profile shows roughly 140,000 clones, about 91% of them singletons. This clonotype was obtained from an adult in good health. This chain links TRBV28 with TRBJ1-1, with unresolved D. The sample in question was peripheral blood, obtained on day 0 of MenACWY control vaccination. The chain's CDR3 is CASSWQRLNTEAFF. The CDR3 DNA sequence: TGTGCCAGCAGTTGGCAACGCCTGAACACTGAAGCTTTCTTT.